These 23 T cell receptor beta chains came from one sample sequenced in a study of CD4 T cells in relation to SARS-CoV-2 and coronaviruses. No antigen is known for these receptors. The repertoire was sequenced with immunoSEQ multiplex PCR; TCRdb's copy has only in-frame clones and lacks some. The profile shows around 16,000 clones, around four fifths of them singletons. Unexposed donor CD4+ T cells date from about 2010-2018, before the COVID-19 pandemic. CD4+ T cells were isolated from the cells after roughly 11 days of culture. Sequences were obtained from CD4+ T cells from PBMCs, cultured in vitro. All receptors derive from a human donor in good health.

This clone was detected only once. At one of its ends the junction is not consistent with the germline gene, which may arise from a read error. The chain is built from TRBV5-1 and TRBJ2-4; 7 nucleotides align to TRBD1. CDR1 is SGHRS, CDR2 YFSETQ, per germline. This CDR3 has 15 residues. CDR3: CASSLAGQATNIQYF. CDR3 nucleotides: TGCGCCAGCAGCTTGGCCGGACAGGCCACAAACATTCAGTACTTC.

J is TRBJ1-2 and V is TRBV28; maybe TRBD1 (6 bases). Between the trimmed V and J ends, which lost 4 bases and 1 base, there was a span of 7 bases. The CDR3 runs 13 residues. CDR1 is MDHEN, CDR2 SYDVKM, per germline. The CDR3: CASSSDSNYGYTF. CDR3 bases: TGTGCCAGCAGTTCGGACAGTAACTATGGCTACACCTTC.

The rearrangement links TRBV2 to TRBJ2-1, with TRBD2 identical over 8 bases. The germline gives CDR1 SNHLY, CDR2 FYNNEI. The CDR3 is made up of 18 amino acids. The V segment lost 7 bases and the J segment 0 bases; nucleotides outside the gene matches: 14. Written as DNA, the CDR3 is TGTGCCAGCATGGGGGGCGGTGGCGGGGGGAGCTCCTACAATGAGCAGTTCTTC. It translates to CASMGGGGGGSSYNEQFF.

This sequence joins TRBV6-5 and TRBJ1-4; 9 bases match TRBD1. V lost 7 bases to trimming and J lost 11 bases; unmatched junction nucleotides: 8. The CDR3 sequence is 13 residues long. Germline values: CDR1 MNHEY, CDR2 SVGAGI. The CDR3 nucleotides read TGTGCCAGCAAACCGGGACAGGGCAGGAAACTGTTTTTT. Translation gives CASKPGQGRKLFF.

V usage is TRBV12-5 and J usage is TRBJ2-3; 13 nucleotides align to TRBD2. V trimming: 0 bases; J trimming: 4 bases; junction bases outside the gene matches: 16. CDR1 is LGHNT, CDR2 FRNRAP, per germline. The CDR3 is made up of 21 amino acids. CDR3 sequence: CASGLVLDGRTSGSGADTQYF. The CDR3 nucleotides read TGTGCTAGTGGTTTGGTACTGGACGGGAGGACTAGCGGGAGTGGTGCAGATACGCAGTATTTT.

V is TRBV27 and J is TRBJ1-4; D gene unclear. The CDR3 consists of 16 residues. V lost 3 bases and J 5 bases, leaving 16 bases between the germline ends. CDR1 MNHEY and CDR2 SMNVEV come from the germline V gene (reference sequence). CDR3 sequence (DNA): TGTGCCAGCAGTTTCGGCCCCTCGCCGTTAAATGAAAAACTGTTTTTT. This sequence encodes CASSFGPSPLNEKLFF. Drawing the rest from reference TRBV27 and TRBJ1-4, the complete variable domain is EAQVTQNPRYLITVTGKKLTVTCSQNMNHEYMSWYRQDPGLGLRQIYYSMNVEVTDKGDVPEGYKVSRKEKRNFPLILESPSPNQTSLYFCASSFGPSPLNEKLFFGSGTQLSVL.

This clone has only one observation. This chain uses TRBV29-1 with TRBJ2-7; D possibly uses TRBD1 or TRBD2 (5 bases each). Deletions cut 5 bases from V and 3 bases from J, with 14 bases between. The CDR3 consists of 13 residues. Looked up from germline, CDR1 is SQVTM and CDR2 is ANQGSEA. CDR3 sequence: CSVNLEGHYEQYF. DNA for the CDR3: TGCAGCGTTAATCTAGAGGGGCACTACGAGCAGTACTTC.

The rearrangement uses TRBV6-5 and TRBJ1-3; 7 bases map to TRBD1. CDR3 size: 15 residues. Germline-derived CDR1 and CDR2 are MNHEY and SVGAGI. Trimming took 11 bases from V and 1 from J; bases not matched to a gene: 11. This CDR3 is CAGRVGTASGNTIYF. CDR3 DNA: TGTGCCGGAAGAGTAGGGACAGCTTCTGGAAACACCATATATTTT.

This clone occurred once. This sequence joins TRBV19 and TRBJ2-6; D might be TRBD1 (6 bases). The CDR3 totals 16 residues. V lost 3 bases, J lost 3 bases, and 12 bases lay in between. The germline V gene encodes CDR1 LNHDA and CDR2 SQIVND (reference sequence). The CDR3: CASSIFQGLGANVLTF. CDR3 sequence (DNA): TGTGCCAGTAGTATCTTTCAGGGGCTTGGGGCCAACGTCCTGACTTTC. Filled out from reference TRBV19 and TRBJ2-6, the complete variable domain reads DGGITQSPKYLFRKEGQNVTLSCEQNLNHDAMYWYRQDPGQGLRLIYYSQIVNDFQKGDIAEGYSVSREKKESFPLTVTSAQKNPTAFYLCASSIFQGLGANVLTFGAGSRLTVL.

This clone was detected once. This sequence joins TRBV12-5 and TRBJ2-1; 9 bases map to TRBD2. CDR1 is LGHNT, CDR2 FRNRAP, per germline. V shed 5 bases and J 4 bases; nucleotides not matched to a gene: 9. CDR3 length: 16 residues. Here the CDR3 DNA reads TGTGCTAGTGGTCCTCCGGGACTAGCTACGTACAATGAGCAGTTCTTC. Its translation: CASGPPGLATYNEQFF.

This chain uses TRBV5-1 with TRBJ2-5; the match to TRBD2 covers 11 bases. The length of the CDR3 is 17 residues. The V gene end was trimmed by 4 bases and the J gene end by 7 bases; junction bases not matched to a gene: 15. Germline-derived CDR1 and CDR2 are SGHRS and YFSETQ. The CDR3 region has the DNA TGCGCCAGCAGCCTGACGACTAGCGGGGCTCGCCAGGGGACCCAGTACTTC. Encoded protein: CASSLTTSGARQGTQYF.

The rearrangement uses TRBV14 and TRBJ2-5; no definite D call. The germline V gene has CDR1 SGHDN and CDR2 FVKESK. The CDR3 contains 13 residues. V lost 4 bases and J lost 5, with 11 bases in between. CDR3 nucleotide sequence: TGTGCCAGCAGCCCAAGAGTTAGGGAGACCCAGTACTTC. As protein: CASSPRVRETQYF.

V and J are TRBV12-5 and TRBJ2-5, with 8 nucleotides matching TRBD1. Per the germline V gene, CDR1 is LGHNT and CDR2 is FRNRAP. This CDR3 comprises 13 residues. Trimming cost V 4 bases and J 4 bases; bases outside gene matches: 2. The CDR3 reads CASGSGQGETQYF. The CDR3 bases are TGTGCTAGTGGTTCCGGACAGGGAGAGACCCAGTACTTC.

This chain links TRBV28 with TRBJ2-1; the match to TRBD2 covers 13 bases. Germline V gene sequence: CDR1 MDHEN, CDR2 SYDVKM. V gave up 5 bases and J gave up 10 bases; unmatched junction bases: 8. The CDR3 runs 15 residues. CDR3 in amino acids: CASSPTSGRAGEQFF. The CDR3 region has the DNA TGTGCCAGCAGTCCTACTAGCGGGAGGGCAGGAGAGCAGTTCTTC.

The chain links TRBV5-1 to TRBJ2-1; TRBD2 is a possible D gene (6 bases). The CDR3 has 16 amino acids. V was clipped by 2 bases and J by 0 bases, with 12 bases between them. The V gene's germline CDR1 is SGHRS and CDR2 YFSETQ. DNA for the CDR3: TGCGCCAGCAGCTTCACGGGCGGGACCTCCTACAATGAGCAGTTCTTC. Its translation: CASSFTGGTSYNEQFF. The full variable domain, with the rest looked up from reference TRBV5-1 and TRBJ2-1, is KAGVTQTPRYLIKTRGQQVTLSCSPISGHRSVSWYQQTPGQGLQFLFEYFSETQRNKGNFPGRFSGRQFSNSRSEMNVSTLELGDSALYLCASSFTGGTSYNEQFFGPGTRLTVL.

CDR3 in amino acids: CASSLTSSLRFF. CDR3 DNA: TGTGCCAGCAGCTTAACCAGCTCCCTTCGGTTCTTC. The genes are TRBV7-9 and TRBJ2-1; D ambiguous. Trimming stripped 2 bases from V and 15 bases from J, with 14 bases between. Looked up from germline, CDR1 is SEHNR and CDR2 is FQNEAQ (reference sequence). The CDR3 is 12 amino acids.

This chain connects TRBV6-1 to TRBJ1-6, with 11 bases identical to TRBD1. The germline V gene encodes CDR1 MNHNS and CDR2 SASEGT. The CDR3 covers 18 residues. The J segment lost 9 bases and the V segment lost 2 bases, leaving 12 bases of the junction unmatched. In DNA, the CDR3 is TGTGCCAGCAGTGAAATTGCTCCGGGACAGGGGGAAAGTTCACCCCTCCACTTT. Translated: CASSEIAPGQGESSPLHF.

The chain links TRBV3-1 (or the pseudogene TRBV3-2) to TRBJ2-7; D not resolved. The CDR3 runs to 12 residues. Trimming took off 5 bases at V and 7 bases at J, with 12 bases between the two ends. Germline V gene lookup returns CDR1 LGHDT and CDR2 YNNKEL (reference sequence). CDR3 sequence reads: CASSTPGGEQYF. Written as DNA, the CDR3 is TGTGCCAGCAGCACACCGGGTGGTGAGCAGTACTTC.

The CDR3 DNA follows: TGCGCCAGCAGCTTGGAAGGGACAGGGAATTTCGGGGAGCTGTTTTTT. Translation gives CASSLEGTGNFGELFF. V gene TRBV5-1 combines with J gene TRBJ2-2, with 9 positions matching TRBD1. Germline CDR1 and CDR2: SGHRS and YFSETQ. With V trimmed by 0 bases and J by 7 bases, 7 bases remained unmatched. This CDR3 contains 16 residues.

The rearrangement links TRBV7-3 to TRBJ2-5; TRBD2 matches 16 bases. The CDR3 sequence is 18 residues long. V dropped 5 bases and J dropped 4; count of bases not matched to a gene: 10. CDR1 SGHTA and CDR2 FQGTGA come from the germline V gene. The CDR3 is CASSPIGTSGRARETQYF. The CDR3 DNA is TGTGCCAGCAGCCCTATTGGGACTAGCGGGAGGGCCCGAGAGACCCAGTACTTC.

This chain joins TRBV6-5 and TRBJ1-2; D is ambiguous. The germline V gene encodes CDR1 MNHEY and CDR2 SVGAGI. V was pared by 6 bases and J by 4 bases, with 9 bases between. The CDR3 sequence is 12 residues long. CDR3 in DNA: TGTGCCAGCAGACGACCGACCTATGGCTACACCTTC. It is translated as CASRRPTYGYTF.

This clone turned up a few times. This rearrangement joins TRBV7-9 to TRBJ1-6; 8 bases fit TRBD1. This CDR3 comprises 14 residues. Trimming at V came to 1 base and at J to 7 bases, leaving 0 bases not matched to a gene. Germline CDR1 SEHNR, CDR2 FQNEAQ (reference sequence). CDR3 in amino acids: CASSLGDRNSPLHF. CDR3 in DNA: TGTGCCAGCAGCTTAGGGGACAGGAATTCACCCCTCCACTTT.

This chain connects TRBV7-2 to TRBJ1-2, with a possible D match to TRBD1 (5 bases). This CDR3 has 14 residues. Between the trimmed V and J ends, which lost 1 base and 5 bases, there was a span of 11 bases. Germline CDR1 reads SGHTA; CDR2 reads FQGNSA. This CDR3 is CASSLGGRPYGYTF. In nucleotides, the CDR3 is TGTGCCAGCAGCTTAGGGGGCCGGCCGTATGGCTACACCTTC. Full variable domain (rest looked up from reference TRBV7-2 and TRBJ1-2): GAGVSQSPSNKVTEKGKDVELRCDPISGHTALYWYRQSLGQGLEFLIYFQGNSAPDKSGLPSDRFSAERTGGSVSTLTIQRTQQEDSAVYLCASSLGGRPYGYTFGSGTRLTVV.